Listed here are 8 T cell receptor beta chains from one sample, sequenced in a study of T cells after yellow fever vaccination. TCRdb re-called the 5' RACE reads through MiXCR, storing one row per CDR3 protein. The sample records around 350,000 distinct CDR3 sequences, roughly 12% being singletons. This material consisted of PBMCs, taken on the day of the first yellow fever vaccination. The receptors were gathered from a man aged 18 to 29 who received the YFV17D yellow fever vaccine.

The table lists this clonotype with many counts. The chain recombines TRBV28 with TRBJ1-3; D gene unclear. The CDR3 runs to 15 residues. CDR1 MDHEN and CDR2 SYDVKM come from the germline V gene. V was cut by 3 bases and J by 0 bases, with 9 bases left in between. The CDR3 sequence is CASSLAVRSGNTIYF. CDR3 DNA sequence: TGTGCCAGCAGTTTGGCGGTCCGCTCTGGAAACACCATATATTTT. The whole variable domain, filled in from reference TRBV28 and TRBJ1-3, reads DVKVTQSSRYLVKRTGEKVFLECVQDMDHENMFWYRQDPGLGLRLIYFSYDVKMKEKGDIPEGYSVSREKKERFSLILESASTNQTSMYLCASSLAVRSGNTIYFGEGSWLTVV.

This clonotype appeared many times. The genes are TRBV12-3 or TRBV12-4 and TRBJ1-5; D remains unclear. CDR3 size: 16 residues. V dropped 1 base and J dropped 0 bases, with 10 bases sitting between them. The CDR3 coding sequence is TGTGCCAGCAGTTTAGACGGCAGATATAGCAATCAGCCCCAGCATTTT. Amino acid sequence: CASSLDGRYSNQPQHF.

In its sample, this clonotype was seen a few times. The chain combines TRBV10-3 with TRBJ1-1, with 9 bases fitting TRBD1. V trimming: 4 bases; J trimming: 2 bases; junction bases outside the gene matches: 5. CDR1 is ENHRY and CDR2 is SYGVKD in the germline V gene. This CDR3 has 15 residues. The CDR3, as DNA: TGTGCCATCAGTGTTGGGGGACAGGGAAACACTGAAGCTTTCTTT. The encoded protein is CAISVGGQGNTEAFF.

This clonotype was observed a few times. The CDR3 sequence is CATSRPGQPYGYTF. CDR3 nucleotide sequence: TGTGCCACCAGCAGGCCGGGACAGCCGTATGGCTACACCTTC. The chain carries TRBV15 and TRBJ1-2, with 7 nucleotides matching TRBD1. V was pared by 3 bases and J by 5 bases, with 6 bases of the junction left unmatched. Germline CDR1 and CDR2: LNHNV and YYDKDF (reference sequence). There are 14 residues in the CDR3. Drawing the rest from reference TRBV15 and TRBJ1-2, the complete variable domain is DAMVIQNPRYQVTQFGKPVTLSCSQTLNHNVMYWYQQKSSQAPKLLFHYYDKDFNNEADTPDNFQSRRPNTSFCFLDIRSPGLGDTAMYLCATSRPGQPYGYTFGSGTRLTVV.

The chain combines TRBV5-1 with TRBJ2-1; no firm D call. V was shortened by 4 bases and J by 7 bases, with 18 bases between the two germline ends. Per germline, CDR1 SGHRS and CDR2 YFSETQ. The CDR3 covers 15 residues. The CDR3 loop reads CASSLRDPGTNEQFF. The CDR3 DNA follows: TGCGCCAGCAGCCTAAGAGACCCGGGTACAAATGAGCAGTTCTTC.

This clonotype was seen only a few times. The chain couples TRBV7-2 to TRBJ2-2; D not certain. Germline CDR1 and CDR2: SGHTA and FQGNSA. The CDR3 is 13 residues long. Trimming cost V 6 bases and J 4 bases, with 9 bases left between them. CDR3 DNA: TGTGCCAGCAGATCTATGGGCACCGGGGAGCTGTTTTTT. Protein product: CASRSMGTGELFF.

V is TRBV14 and J is TRBJ2-7, with 7 nucleotides matching TRBD1. With 4 bases clipped from V and 4 bases from J, the junction kept 13 bases outside the gene matches. This CDR3 has 16 residues. CDR1 SGHDN and CDR2 FVKESK come from the germline V gene. CDR3 sequence: CASSPPPPGQNYEQYV. The CDR3, as DNA: TGTGCCAGCAGCCCGCCCCCACCGGGACAGAATTACGAGCAGTACGTC.

The DNA of the CDR3 is TGTGCCAGCAGTAGGCCAGGGGGCGAGCAGTACGTC. Protein sequence: CASSRPGGEQYV. The chain employs TRBV6-5 and TRBJ2-7; TRBD1 matches 7 bases. From germline, CDR1 is MNHEY and CDR2 SVGAGI. The CDR3 has 12 amino acids. V dropped 5 bases and J dropped 6; count of bases not matched to a gene: 4.